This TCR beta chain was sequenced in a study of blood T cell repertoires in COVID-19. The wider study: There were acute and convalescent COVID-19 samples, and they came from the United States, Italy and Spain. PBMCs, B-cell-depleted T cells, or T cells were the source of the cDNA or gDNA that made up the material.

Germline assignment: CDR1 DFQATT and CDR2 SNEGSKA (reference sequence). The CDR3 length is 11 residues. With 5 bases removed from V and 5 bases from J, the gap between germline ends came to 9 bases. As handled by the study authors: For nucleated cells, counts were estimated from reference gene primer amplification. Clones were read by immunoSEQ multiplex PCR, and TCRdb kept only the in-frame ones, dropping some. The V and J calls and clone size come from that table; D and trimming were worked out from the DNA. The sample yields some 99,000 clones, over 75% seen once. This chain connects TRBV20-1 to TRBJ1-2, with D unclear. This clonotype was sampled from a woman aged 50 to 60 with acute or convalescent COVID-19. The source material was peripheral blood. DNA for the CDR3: TGCAGTGCTTCAGATTTTTATGGCTACACCTTC. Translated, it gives CSASDFYGYTF.